This entry is about one TCR beta chain. This record belongs to a study of blood T cell repertoires in COVID-19. Across the whole study: Whether acute or convalescent, the COVID-19 samples came from the United States, Italy and Spain.

The CDR3 loop spans 15 amino acids. Germline CDR1 is SGHNT and CDR2 is YYREEE (reference sequence). V shed 4 bases, J shed 5 bases, and the junction held 6 bases outside the gene matches. The assay was immunoSEQ multiplex PCR, and TCRdb's table has in-frame clones only and misses some. The sample has roughly 140,000 clones, around 83% seen once; the top ten hold 6.5% to 9%. Sequenced input: peripheral blood. This TCR was recovered from a woman aged 45-59 years in a cohort sampled during active or convalescent COVID-19. The V call is TRBV5-4, the J call TRBJ2-1; 10 bases map to TRBD2. The CDR3 region is CASSPAGGPHNEQFF. The CDR3 DNA reads as TGTGCCAGCAGCCCAGCGGGGGGGCCCCACAATGAGCAGTTCTTC.